This TCR beta chain was sequenced during a study of blood T cell repertoires in COVID-19. Study-level background: COVID-19 samples collected from the United States, Italy and Spain covered acute and convalescent phases.

Study members were between about 18 and 100 years old and lived in 24 US regions. The study counted Cohort 3 donors as recovered given two negative PCRs, clearance, or symptom resolution. Original data processing: It was from reference gene primer amplification that nucleated cell counts were estimated. Here immunoSEQ multiplex PCR was the method, and the copy in TCRdb shows in-frame clones only, minus some. The DNA was the basis for D and trimming; V, J and clone size are from that table. The sample has 360,000 or so clones, more than 75% seen once. What was sequenced was PBMCs or T cells enriched from blood (not recorded which). The sequence derives from a young woman who had recovered from COVID-19.

Here the CDR3 reads CASSESNEKLFF. The CDR3 bases are TGTGCCAGCAGTGAGAGTAATGAAAAACTGTTTTTT. This chain uses TRBV6-4 with TRBJ1-4; D call uncertain. With 3 bases removed from V and 4 bases from J, the gap between germline ends came to 3 bases. CDR3 length: 12 amino acids. Germline-derived CDR1 and CDR2 are MRHNA and SNTAGT.